This TCR beta chain was obtained from a study of beta chain features in type 1 diabetes. About the research overall: Age and gender were similar between patients and healthy donors, as were cell yields. Findings and caveats of the study: VDJ junctions in type 1 diabetes patients carried more deletions and fewer insertions. Sequencing used cDNA, and cells with high TCR expression could therefore be over-represented.

Details on this clone: What it binds is unknown.

Every isolated RNA sample was fully reverse transcribed, so sequencing captured expressed TCRB transcripts. Clones were sequenced by immunoSEQ multiplex PCR, and TCRdb holds only the in-frame ones, with some missing. This sample yields hundreds of thousands of clones, of which roughly 30% are seen a single time; roughly 0.06% belongs to the top ten. The specimen was naive CD4+ T cells from blood. The receptor was isolated from a man aged 18-30 years in good health.

Here the CDR3 DNA reads TGTGCCTGGACCTCGCCTAGCCGGGGGTACATTCAGTACTTC. It translates to CAWTSPSRGYIQYF. This chain joins TRBV30 and TRBJ2-4; perhaps TRBD2 as D (6 bases). The V gene lost 4 bases and the J gene lost 8 bases, with 18 bases spanning the gap. The germline gives CDR1 GTSNPN, CDR2 SVGIG (reference sequence). The CDR3 sequence is 14 residues long.